Shown below are 21 T cell receptor beta chains from a single sample sequenced in a study of blood T cell repertoires in COVID-19. Only in-frame clones appear in the TCRdb table, and some are missing; sequencing was by immunoSEQ multiplex PCR. The table records 100,000 to 150,000 clones, approximately 90% of them present only once. Sequenced: peripheral blood. The receptors here all came from a man in his fifties or sixties with acute or convalescent COVID-19.

The genes are TRBV27 and TRBJ2-7; 9 nucleotides line up with TRBD1. The junction had 7 bases not matched to a gene; V was cut back by 6 bases and J by 4 bases. The CDR3 loop spans 14 amino acids. The germline CDR1 and CDR2 sequences are MNHEY and SMNVEV (reference sequence). The CDR3 nucleotides are TGTGCCAGCAGAGAGGAAGGACAGGGGTACGAGCAGTACTTC. Translating gives CASREEGQGYEQYF.

The chain joins TRBV3-1 (or the pseudogene TRBV3-2) to TRBJ2-3, with 10 positions matching TRBD2. V shed 2 bases, J shed 4 bases, and the junction held 3 bases outside the gene matches. The CDR3 contains 15 residues. Germline V gene data show CDR1 as LGHDT and CDR2 as YNNKEL (reference sequence). CDR3 protein: CASSQLAGVPDTQYF. CDR3 coding DNA: TGTGCCAGCAGCCAACTAGCGGGAGTTCCAGATACGCAGTATTTT.

This clone appeared once. The V call is TRBV6-5, the J call TRBJ1-2; the D gene is possibly TRBD1 (6 bases). Germline V lookup: CDR1 MNHEY, CDR2 SVGAGI. Trimming removed 2 bases from V and 0 bases from J, with 7 bases in between. This CDR3 contains 14 residues. CDR3 coding DNA: TGTGCCAGCAGTTACAGGACAGCTAACTATGGCTACACCTTC. It encodes CASSYRTANYGYTF.

The V gene is TRBV5-1, the J gene TRBJ2-6; D remains unclear. This CDR3 spans 15 amino acids. The V end was cut by 2 bases, the J end by 3 bases, with 9 bases between. Germline V gene lookup returns CDR1 SGHRS and CDR2 YFSETQ. The CDR3 DNA reads TGCGCCAGCAGCTTCACGGGTTTTGGGGCCAACGTCCTGACTTTC. Residues: CASSFTGFGANVLTF.

This rearrangement joins TRBV4-1 to TRBJ2-7; 12 bases fit TRBD2. This CDR3 comprises 16 residues. J was trimmed by 2 bases and V by 4 bases; bases with no gene match: 6. Germline lookup yields CDR1 MGHRA and CDR2 YSYEKL. The CDR3 is CASSLTRTSGTYEQYF. CDR3 bases: TGCGCCAGCAGCCTAACCCGGACTAGCGGGACCTACGAGCAGTACTTC.

The chain employs TRBV5-1 and TRBJ2-5; possible D gene TRBD1, 5 bases. The germline gives CDR1 SGHRS, CDR2 YFSETQ. The CDR3 runs to 14 residues. Trimming left V 0 bases short and J 5 bases short, with 11 bases between. Here the CDR3 DNA reads TGCGCCAGCAGCTTGGGGCAGGGAAGGGAGACCCAGTACTTC. It is translated as CASSLGQGRETQYF.

A word on this clone: The sample holds other DNA sequences that translate to the same CDR3. V gene TRBV19 combines with J gene TRBJ1-5, with no clear D. V lost 2 bases and J lost 7, with 15 bases in between. This CDR3 is built from 15 residues. Germline values: CDR1 LNHDA, CDR2 SQIVND (reference sequence). The CDR3 DNA is TGTGCCAGTAGTATATCGAAGGGAGGCGGGCAGCCCCAGCATTTT. It yields the protein CASSISKGGGQPQHF.

The rearrangement uses TRBV5-1 and TRBJ1-1; D call uncertain. The CDR3 consists of 14 residues. Trimming cost V 0 bases and J 2 bases, with 8 bases left between them. The germline V gene encodes CDR1 SGHRS and CDR2 YFSETQ. The CDR3 sequence: CASSLERVNTEAFF. DNA for the CDR3: TGCGCCAGCAGCTTGGAGCGTGTCAACACTGAAGCTTTCTTT.

The chain employs TRBV5-4 and TRBJ2-5, with TRBD1 matching 10 bases. The CDR3 is made up of 15 amino acids. V lost 4 bases and J lost 5; bases outside the gene matches: 8. Germline V CDR1 and CDR2: SGHNT, YYREEE (reference sequence). CDR3 nucleotides: TGTGCCAGCAGCCCCGGGACAGGGGTTTATGAGACCCAGTACTTC. Protein sequence: CASSPGTGVYETQYF.

The V and J genes are TRBV19 and TRBJ2-5; 8 bases map to TRBD2. The CDR3 is 16 residues long. Germline V gene sequence: CDR1 LNHDA, CDR2 SQIVND (reference sequence). J lost 4 bases, V lost 4 bases, and 11 bases had no gene match. CDR3 coding DNA: TGTGCCAGTAGTACCCAGAGCGGGAGACGGTTAGAGACCCAGTACTTC. Protein product: CASSTQSGRRLETQYF.

The V and J genes are TRBV12-3 or TRBV12-4 and TRBJ2-7; maybe TRBD2 (5 bases). The CDR3 is 12 residues long. Between the trimmed V and J ends, which lost 7 bases and 8 bases, there was a span of 15 bases. The chain's CDR3 is CASTQDLWKQYF. CDR3 nucleotide sequence: TGTGCCAGCACCCAGGACTTGTGGAAGCAGTACTTC.

The V and J genes are TRBV6-2 or TRBV6-3 and TRBJ1-3, with D possibly being TRBD1 (5 bases). The CDR3 extends over 16 amino acids. With 0 bases removed from V and 0 bases from J, the gap between germline ends came to 9 bases. The germline V gene encodes CDR1 MNHEY and CDR2 SVGEGT. CDR3 sequence: CASSYSWGHSGNTIYF. The DNA for the CDR3 is TGTGCCAGCAGTTACTCGTGGGGCCACTCTGGAAACACCATATATTTT.

The chain combines TRBV11-3 with TRBJ1-1; D call uncertain. Trimming took 2 bases from V and 4 from J, leaving 11 bases between them. The CDR3 contains 14 residues. Germline lookup yields CDR1 SGHNT and CDR2 YENEEA. The CDR3 region is CASSLRGSGTEAFF. The CDR3 region has the DNA TGTGCCAGCAGCTTAAGAGGTTCTGGCACTGAAGCTTTCTTT.

This clone was observed once. V is TRBV5-6 and J is TRBJ2-7; a possible D gene is TRBD2 (6 bases). The germline CDR1 and CDR2 sequences are SGHDT and YYEEEE. The CDR3 loop spans 15 amino acids. The V gene lost 1 base and the J gene lost 4 bases, with 15 bases spanning the gap. The CDR3 spells CASSLKAVRGYEQYF. CDR3 DNA sequence: TGTGCCAGCAGCTTGAAGGCGGTTCGGGGGTACGAGCAGTACTTC.

V is TRBV9 and J is TRBJ2-1; possibly TRBD2 for D (6 bases). Trimming took off 5 bases at V and 7 bases at J, with 10 bases between the two ends. Germline V lookup: CDR1 SGDLS, CDR2 YYNGEE. The CDR3 runs to 12 residues. DNA of the CDR3: TGTGCCAGCAGTGCTGGACTAAATGAGCAGTTCTTC. This encodes CASSAGLNEQFF.

Only one count was recorded for this clone. V gene TRBV3-1 (or the pseudogene TRBV3-2) combines with J gene TRBJ1-2; 9 bases align to TRBD1. With 6 bases clipped from V and 2 bases from J, the junction kept 7 bases outside the gene matches. This CDR3 has 15 residues. Per the germline V gene, CDR1 is LGHDT and CDR2 is YNNKEL (reference sequence). The CDR3 sequence is CASSQMGTGNYGYTF. CDR3 coding DNA: TGTGCCAGCAGTCAAATGGGGACAGGGAACTATGGCTACACCTTC.

The chain joins TRBV3-1 (or the pseudogene TRBV3-2) to TRBJ1-6, with a possible D match to TRBD1 (6 bases). The CDR3 totals 18 residues. Trimming left V 0 bases short and J 6 bases short, with 18 bases between. Per the germline V gene, CDR1 is LGHDT and CDR2 is YNNKEL (reference sequence). In DNA form, the CDR3 reads TGTGCCAGCAGCCAAGATATGGGGGGGGCGCGACCTAATTCACCCCTCCACTTT. The encoded protein is CASSQDMGGARPNSPLHF.

The chain links TRBV18 to TRBJ1-2; 11 nucleotides agree with TRBD1. In germline, CDR1 is KGHSH, CDR2 LQKENI. With V trimmed by 3 bases and J by 8 bases, 2 bases remained unmatched. The CDR3 totals 13 residues. The chain's CDR3 is CASSPDRGQGYTF. CDR3 bases: TGTGCCAGCTCACCGGACAGGGGGCAAGGCTACACCTTC.

Remarks on this clone: Mismatch with germline at one junction end may stem from a read error. The chain couples TRBV3-1 (or the pseudogene TRBV3-2) to TRBJ2-2, with D possibly TRBD2 on 5 matching bases. This CDR3 has 17 amino acids. Germline assignment: CDR1 LGHDT and CDR2 YNNKEL (reference sequence). DNA of the CDR3: TGTGCCAGCAACCAAGGGTTCAGCGGCCCGAACACCGGGGAGCTGTTTTTT. Its protein is CASNQGFSGPNTGELFF.

This clone was counted once. This CDR3 reads CASRRALGGTEAFF. The CDR3 region has the DNA TGTGCCAGCAGACGGGCCCTCGGGGGCACTGAAGCTTTCTTT. V usage is TRBV14 and J usage is TRBJ1-1; D may be TRBD1 (5 bases). V dropped 6 bases and J dropped 4 bases, with 15 bases sitting between them. This CDR3 has 14 amino acids. Per the germline V gene, CDR1 is SGHDN and CDR2 is FVKESK.

The chain uses TRBV11-2 and TRBJ1-6; D unclear. Germline-derived CDR1 and CDR2 are SGHAT and FQNNGV. This CDR3 region has 12 residues. V shed 3 bases and J shed 9 bases, with 6 bases lying between them. This CDR3 reads CASSFSLSPLHF. DNA for the CDR3: TGTGCCAGCAGCTTCTCCCTTTCACCCCTCCACTTT.